The rows below give T cell receptor beta chains drawn from one sample of a study of blood T cell repertoires in COVID-19. This table comes from immunoSEQ multiplex PCR, and its TCRdb copy is limited to in-frame clones, with some not included. This repertoire shows roughly 260,000 clones, 90% found once; its top ten account for approximately 4%. Specimen: peripheral blood. These receptors came from a woman aged 40 to 50 with acute or convalescent COVID-19. Each CDR3 is given with its conserved first and last residue. D genes are given only for firm matches. Some rows mark clone size as missing; the rest say once, few, many or name a class of expanded clone.

-	TRBV24-1	TRBJ2-3	-	CATSDLAADTQYF	TGTGCCACCAGTGATCTTGCAGCAGATACGCAGTATTTT
-	TRBV19	TRBJ2-5	-	CASSIDLRVETQYF	TGTGCCAGTAGTATAGATCTCAGGGTAGAGACCCAGTACTTC
TRBD1	TRBV27	TRBJ2-1	few	CASNPTGGDEQFF	TGTGCCAGCAACCCGACAGGGGGAGATGAGCAGTTCTTC
TRBD2	TRBV4-2	TRBJ2-2	-	CASSLGTSGGRAGELFF	TGTGCCAGCAGCCTGGGGACTAGCGGGGGACGAGCCGGGGAGCTGTTTTTT
TRBD1	TRBV2	TRBJ1-1	-	CASGRDSFSEAFF	TGTGCCAGCGGCCGGGACAGCTTCAGTGAAGCTTTCTTT
-	TRBV5-5	TRBJ1-1	once	CASSSRHGGTEAFF	TGTGCCAGCAGCTCTAGGCATGGGGGGACTGAAGCTTTCTTT
-	TRBV7-2	TRBJ1-2	-	CASSLVPSGGGGYTF	TGTGCCAGCAGCTTAGTGCCCAGTGGGGGAGGTGGCTACACCTTC
TRBD1	TRBV10-2	TRBJ1-2	-	CASSGDREIGYTF	TGCGCCAGCAGTGGGGACAGGGAAATTGGCTACACCTTC
-	TRBV3-1/TRBV3-2	TRBJ1-2	once	CASSQLADRNYGYTF	TGTGCCAGCAGCCAATTGGCTGACAGAAACTATGGCTACACCTTC
TRBD1	TRBV7-2	TRBJ1-2	once	CASSFTPGQGNYGYTF	TGTGCCAGCAGCTTTACCCCGGGACAGGGGAACTATGGCTACACCTTC
TRBD2	TRBV13	TRBJ2-1	-	CASTHGLMGGYNEQFF	TGTGCCAGCACCCACGGATTAATGGGGGGGTACAATGAGCAGTTCTTC
-	TRBV12-3/TRBV12-4	TRBJ1-2	-	CASPLEVGYTF	TGTGCCAGCCCTCTTGAGGTCGGCTACACCTTC
-	TRBV6-6	TRBJ1-5	-	CASAPGSNQPQHF	TGTGCCAGCGCTCCGGGTAGCAATCAGCCCCAGCATTTT
-	TRBV9	TRBJ2-6	-	CASSVDSFLSGANVLTF	TGTGCCAGCAGCGTGGACAGCTTCCTCTCTGGGGCCAACGTCCTGACTTTC
-	TRBV12-5	TRBJ1-6	-	CASGLVLGRMINNSPLHF	TGTGCTAGTGGTTTGGTACTAGGCAGGATGATTAATAATTCACCCCTCCACTTT
-	TRBV21-1	TRBJ2-6	-	CASGPGQRHTESSGANVLTF	TGTGCCAGCGGTCCGGGACAGCGACATACAGAGAGCTCTGGGGCCAACGTCCTGACTTTC
-	TRBV12-3/TRBV12-4	TRBJ1-1	-	CASSFHMNTEAFF	TGTGCCAGCAGTTTCCACATGAACACTGAAGCTTTCTTT
-	TRBV4-1	TRBJ1-6	-	CASSQEAGVYNSPLHF	TGCGCCAGCAGCCAAGAGGCAGGGGTTTATAATTCACCCCTCCACTTT
-	TRBV9	TRBJ1-1	few	CASSGRDLRTEAFF	TGTGCCAGCAGCGGCCGCGACCTGAGGACTGAAGCTTTCTTT
-	TRBV6-5	TRBJ1-2	-	CASLGGGYTF	TGTGCCAGCCTCGGGGGTGGCTACACCTTC
TRBD2	TRBV7-3	TRBJ2-3	few	CASSLGTSRSTDTQYF	TGTGCCAGCAGCCTGGGGACTAGCCGAAGCACAGATACGCAGTATTTT
-	TRBV7-9	TRBJ1-1	-	CASSSIDTLNTEAFF	TGTGCCAGCAGCTCAATCGACACCTTGAACACTGAAGCTTTCTTT
TRBD1	TRBV5-3	TRBJ1-2	-	CARSLTGQSYGYTF	TGTGCCAGAAGCTTGACGGGACAGAGCTATGGCTACACCTTC
-	TRBV11-2	TRBJ1-4	-	CASSLGQRNEKLFF	TGTGCCAGCAGCCTGGGGCAGCGTAATGAAAAACTGTTTTTT
TRBD1	TRBV2	TRBJ2-4	-	CASSEYGTGENIQYF	TGTGCCAGCAGTGAATATGGGACAGGGGAAAACATTCAGTACTTC
-	TRBV4-2	TRBJ1-2	-	CASSQVGVSSYGYTF	TGTGCCAGCAGCCAAGTAGGGGTTTCTAGCTATGGCTACACCTTC
-	TRBV6-4	TRBJ1-2	once	CTSSDGRNYGYTF	TGTACCAGCAGTGACGGCAGGAACTATGGCTACACCTTC
TRBD1	TRBV7-8	TRBJ1-1	-	CASSPGQTSGDEAFF	TGTGCCAGCAGCCCGGGACAGACTTCTGGGGATGAAGCTTTCTTT
TRBD2	TRBV7-2	TRBJ2-2	-	CASSPPGGWELFF	TGTGCCAGCAGCCCTCCGGGGGGTTGGGAGCTGTTTTTT
-	TRBV11-2	TRBJ1-2	-	CASSPSSGRNHYGYTF	TGTGCCAGCAGCCCCTCTAGTGGCAGAAACCACTATGGCTACACCTTC
-	TRBV12-3/TRBV12-4	TRBJ1-5	-	CASTGGGNQPQHF	TGTGCCAGCACCGGAGGTGGGAATCAGCCCCAGCATTTT
TRBD1	TRBV28	TRBJ1-6	few	CASSFIGQGTGSPLHF	TGTGCCAGCAGTTTTATCGGACAGGGAACGGGTTCACCCCTCCACTTT
-	TRBV11-2	TRBJ1-1	-	CASTRFPLQGSTEAFF	TGTGCCAGCACCCGTTTCCCTCTACAGGGTTCTACTGAAGCTTTCTTT
-	TRBV27	TRBJ1-2	-	CASSLSAGAGGYTF	TGTGCCAGCAGTTTATCCGCGGGGGCGGGTGGCTACACCTTC
TRBD1	TRBV7-3	TRBJ1-1	-	CASSLGTGGVGNTEAFF	TGTGCCAGCAGCCTCGGGACAGGGGGTGTGGGGAACACTGAAGCTTTCTTT
TRBD2	TRBV10-2	TRBJ2-1	-	CASSSGSRGEQFF	TGCGCCAGCAGTAGCGGGAGTAGGGGTGAGCAGTTCTTC
-	TRBV12-3/TRBV12-4	TRBJ1-5	-	CASSGVSNQPQHF	TGTGCCAGCAGCGGGGTTAGCAATCAGCCCCAGCATTTT